This T cell receptor (beta chain) comes out of a study of blood T cell repertoires in COVID-19. Across the study: Acute and convalescent COVID-19 samples came from the United States, Italy and Spain. From T cells, B-cell-depleted T cells, or PBMCs came the material, which was cDNA or gDNA.

CDR3 size: 13 residues. CDR1 MNHEY and CDR2 SVGAGI come from the germline V gene. The V end was cut by 5 bases, the J end by 4 bases, with 11 bases between. In the authors' workflow: Using reference gene primer amplification, nucleated cell counts were estimated. Data came from immunoSEQ multiplex PCR; TCRdb stores just in-frame clones and leaves some out. That table gives V, J and clone size, and the DNA gave D and trimming. The sample carries 120,000 to 150,000 clones, roughly 89% recorded once. This sequence joins TRBV6-5 and TRBJ1-1, with a weak D call TRBD1 (6 bases). Sequenced: peripheral blood. This receptor was taken from a woman aged 40 to 50 with acute or convalescent COVID-19. The CDR3: CASSPGGATEAFF. DNA for the CDR3: TGTGCCAGCAGTCCCGGGGGGGCCACTGAAGCTTTCTTT.